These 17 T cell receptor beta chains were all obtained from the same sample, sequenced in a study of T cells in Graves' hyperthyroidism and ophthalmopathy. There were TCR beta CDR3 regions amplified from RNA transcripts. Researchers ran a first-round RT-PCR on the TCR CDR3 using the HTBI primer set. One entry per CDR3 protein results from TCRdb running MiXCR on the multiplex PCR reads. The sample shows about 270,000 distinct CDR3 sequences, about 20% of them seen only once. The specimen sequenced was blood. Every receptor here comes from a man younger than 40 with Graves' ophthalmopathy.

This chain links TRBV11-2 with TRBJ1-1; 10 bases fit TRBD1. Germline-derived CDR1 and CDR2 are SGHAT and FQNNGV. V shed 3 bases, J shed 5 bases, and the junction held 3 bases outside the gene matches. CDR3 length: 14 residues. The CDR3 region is CASSFPGQGTEAFF. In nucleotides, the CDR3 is TGTGCCAGCAGCTTTCCGGGACAGGGGACTGAAGCTTTCTTT.

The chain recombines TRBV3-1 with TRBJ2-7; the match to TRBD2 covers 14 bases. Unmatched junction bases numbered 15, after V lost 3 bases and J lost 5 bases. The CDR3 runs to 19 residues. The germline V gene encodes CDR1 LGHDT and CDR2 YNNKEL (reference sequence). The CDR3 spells CASSQDGRKGLAGADEQYF. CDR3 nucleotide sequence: TGTGCCAGCAGCCAGGACGGCAGGAAGGGACTAGCGGGAGCTGACGAGCAGTACTTC.

CDR3 nucleotides: TGTGCCAGTAGTCTTCTACAGGGGAATCAGCCCCAGCATTTT. Translating gives CASSLLQGNQPQHF. The chain recombines TRBV19 with TRBJ1-5, with 7 bases fitting TRBD1. The junction had 5 bases not matched to a gene; V was cut back by 5 bases and J by 4 bases. This CDR3 comprises 14 residues. Per the germline V gene, CDR1 is LNHDA and CDR2 is SQIVND (reference sequence).

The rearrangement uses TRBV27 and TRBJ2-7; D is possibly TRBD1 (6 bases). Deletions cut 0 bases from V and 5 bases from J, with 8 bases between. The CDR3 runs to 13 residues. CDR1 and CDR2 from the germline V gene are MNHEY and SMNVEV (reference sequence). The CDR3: CASSLSRGNEQYF. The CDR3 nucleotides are TGTGCCAGCAGTTTATCAAGGGGGAACGAGCAGTACTTC.

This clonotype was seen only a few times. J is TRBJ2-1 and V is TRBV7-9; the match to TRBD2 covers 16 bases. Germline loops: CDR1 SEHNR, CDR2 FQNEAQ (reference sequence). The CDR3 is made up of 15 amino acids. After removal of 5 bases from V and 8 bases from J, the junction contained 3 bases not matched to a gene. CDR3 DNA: TGTGCCAGCAGCCAGGGACTAGCGGGAGGGGATGAGCAGTTCTTC. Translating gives CASSQGLAGGDEQFF. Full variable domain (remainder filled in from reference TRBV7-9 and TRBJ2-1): DTGVSQNPRHKITKRGQNVTFRCDPISEHNRLYWYRQTLGQGPEFLTYFQNEAQLEKSRLLSDRFSAERPKGSFSTLEIQRTEQGDSAMYLCASSQGLAGGDEQFFGPGTRLTVL.

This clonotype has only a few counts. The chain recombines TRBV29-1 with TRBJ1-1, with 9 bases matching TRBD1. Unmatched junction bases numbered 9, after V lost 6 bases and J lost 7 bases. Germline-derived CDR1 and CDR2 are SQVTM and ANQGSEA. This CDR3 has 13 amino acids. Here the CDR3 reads CSVIQGALGEAFF. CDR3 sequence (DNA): TGCAGCGTAATACAGGGGGCGCTTGGTGAAGCTTTCTTT.

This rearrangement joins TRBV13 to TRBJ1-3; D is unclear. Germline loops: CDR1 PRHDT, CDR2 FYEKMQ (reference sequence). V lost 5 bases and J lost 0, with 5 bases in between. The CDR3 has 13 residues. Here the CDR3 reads CASSRSSGNTIYF. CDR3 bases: TGTGCCAGCAGCAGAAGCTCTGGAAACACCATATATTTT.

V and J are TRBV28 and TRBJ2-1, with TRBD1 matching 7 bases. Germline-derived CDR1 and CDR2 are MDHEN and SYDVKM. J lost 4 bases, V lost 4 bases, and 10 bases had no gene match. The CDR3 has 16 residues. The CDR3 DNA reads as TGTGCCAGCAGTTCGGCCGGGACAGACTTTTACAATGAGCAGTTCTTC. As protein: CASSSAGTDFYNEQFF. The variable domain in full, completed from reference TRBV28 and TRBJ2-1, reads DVKVTQSSRYLVKRTGEKVFLECVQDMDHENMFWYRQDPGLGLRLIYFSYDVKMKEKGDIPEGYSVSREKKERFSLILESASTNQTSMYLCASSSAGTDFYNEQFFGPGTRLTVL.

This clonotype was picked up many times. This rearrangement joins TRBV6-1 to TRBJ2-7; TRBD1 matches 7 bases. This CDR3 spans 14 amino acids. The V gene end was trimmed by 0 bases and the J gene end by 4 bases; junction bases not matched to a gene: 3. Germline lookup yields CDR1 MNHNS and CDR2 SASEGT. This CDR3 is CASSEAGQLYEQYF. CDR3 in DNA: TGTGCCAGCAGTGAAGCGGGACAGCTGTACGAGCAGTACTTC.

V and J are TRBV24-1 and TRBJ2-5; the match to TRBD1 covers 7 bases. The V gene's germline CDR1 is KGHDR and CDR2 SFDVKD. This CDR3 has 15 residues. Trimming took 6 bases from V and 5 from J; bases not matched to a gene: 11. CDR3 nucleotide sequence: TGTGCCACCAGTCCCGGAGACAGGGCGTGGGAGACCCAGTACTTC. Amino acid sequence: CATSPGDRAWETQYF.

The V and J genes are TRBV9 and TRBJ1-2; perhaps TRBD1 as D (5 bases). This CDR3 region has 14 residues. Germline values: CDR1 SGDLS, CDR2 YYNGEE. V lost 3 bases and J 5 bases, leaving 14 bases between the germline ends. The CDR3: CASSAYPEGYGYTF. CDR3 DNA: TGTGCCAGCAGCGCATACCCGGAGGGGTATGGCTACACCTTC.

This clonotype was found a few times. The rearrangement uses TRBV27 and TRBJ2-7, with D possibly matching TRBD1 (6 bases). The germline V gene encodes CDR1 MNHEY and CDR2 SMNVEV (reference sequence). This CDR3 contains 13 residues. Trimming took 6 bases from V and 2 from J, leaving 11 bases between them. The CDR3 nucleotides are TGTGCCAGCAGACAGGGATCGCCCTACGAGCAGTACTTC. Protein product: CASRQGSPYEQYF.

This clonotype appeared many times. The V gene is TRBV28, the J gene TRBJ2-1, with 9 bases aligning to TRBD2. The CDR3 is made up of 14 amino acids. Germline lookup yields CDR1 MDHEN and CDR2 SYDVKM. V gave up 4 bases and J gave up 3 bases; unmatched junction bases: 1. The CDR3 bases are TGTGCCAGCAGTTCAGCGGGGGGCTACAATGAGCAGTTCTTC. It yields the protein CASSSAGGYNEQFF.

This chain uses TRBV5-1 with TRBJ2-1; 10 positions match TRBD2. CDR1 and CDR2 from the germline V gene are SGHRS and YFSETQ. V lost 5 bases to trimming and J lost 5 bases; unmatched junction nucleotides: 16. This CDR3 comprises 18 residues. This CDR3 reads CASSYTSGTHIGDNEQFF. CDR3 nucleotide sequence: TGCGCCAGCAGTTATACTAGCGGGACTCACATTGGCGACAATGAGCAGTTCTTC. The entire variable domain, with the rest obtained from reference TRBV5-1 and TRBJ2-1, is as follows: KAGVTQTPRYLIKTRGQQVTLSCSPISGHRSVSWYQQTPGQGLQFLFEYFSETQRNKGNFPGRFSGRQFSNSRSEMNVSTLELGDSALYLCASSYTSGTHIGDNEQFFGPGTRLTVL.

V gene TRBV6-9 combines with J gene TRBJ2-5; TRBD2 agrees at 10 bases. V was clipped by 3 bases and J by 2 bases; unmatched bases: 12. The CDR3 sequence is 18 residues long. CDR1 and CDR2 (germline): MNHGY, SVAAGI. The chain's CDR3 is CASSYGLELAGKQETQYF. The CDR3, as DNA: TGTGCCAGCAGTTACGGTCTGGAACTAGCGGGGAAACAAGAGACCCAGTACTTC.

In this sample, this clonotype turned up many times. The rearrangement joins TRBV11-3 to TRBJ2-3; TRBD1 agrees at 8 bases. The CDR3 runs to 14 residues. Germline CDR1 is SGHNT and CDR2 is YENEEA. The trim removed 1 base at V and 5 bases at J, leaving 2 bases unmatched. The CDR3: CASSLGDRGDTQYF. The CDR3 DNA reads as TGTGCCAGCAGCTTAGGAGACAGGGGAGATACGCAGTATTTT.

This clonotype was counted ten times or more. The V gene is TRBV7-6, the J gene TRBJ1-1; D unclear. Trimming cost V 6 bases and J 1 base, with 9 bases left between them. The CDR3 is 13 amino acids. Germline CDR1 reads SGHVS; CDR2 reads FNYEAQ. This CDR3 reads CASSRTPNTEAFF. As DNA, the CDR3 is TGTGCCAGCAGTCGTACACCGAACACTGAAGCTTTCTTT.